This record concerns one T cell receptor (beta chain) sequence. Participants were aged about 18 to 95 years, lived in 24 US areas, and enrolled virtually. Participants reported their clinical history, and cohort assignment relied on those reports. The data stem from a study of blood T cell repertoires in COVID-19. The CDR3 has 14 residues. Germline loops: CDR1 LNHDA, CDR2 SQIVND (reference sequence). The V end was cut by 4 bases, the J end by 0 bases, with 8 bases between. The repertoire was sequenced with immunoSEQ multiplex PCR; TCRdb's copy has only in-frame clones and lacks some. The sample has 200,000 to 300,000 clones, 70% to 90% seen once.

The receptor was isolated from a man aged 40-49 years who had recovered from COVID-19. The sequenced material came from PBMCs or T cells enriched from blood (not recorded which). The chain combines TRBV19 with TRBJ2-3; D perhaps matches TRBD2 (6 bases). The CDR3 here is CASSSGTSTDTQYF. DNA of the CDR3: TGTGCCAGTAGTAGCGGGACGAGCACAGATACGCAGTATTTT.